This passage covers 24 T cell receptor beta chains from one sample sequenced in a study of blood T cell repertoires in COVID-19. Clones were sequenced by immunoSEQ multiplex PCR, and TCRdb holds only the in-frame ones, with some missing. Here the sample spans 65,000 to 90,000 clones, roughly three quarters being singletons. Source material: peripheral blood. Every receptor here comes from a man between 65 and 85 years old with COVID-19, enrolled during active disease.

This clone was observed a handful of times. V usage is TRBV28 and J usage is TRBJ2-3, with a tentative D call TRBD2 (5 bases). The V end was cut by 6 bases, the J end by 4 bases, with 20 bases between. The CDR3 contains 16 residues. In germline, CDR1 is MDHEN, CDR2 SYDVKM. CDR3 in amino acids: CASSRGLTLGPDTQYF. The CDR3 DNA is TGTGCCAGCAGCCGAGGACTCACCCTGGGCCCAGATACGCAGTATTTT.

This clone has just one count. The chain couples TRBV7-3 to TRBJ2-1; D not resolved. Germline assignment: CDR1 SGHTA and CDR2 FQGTGA. This CDR3 contains 12 residues. Trimming removed 4 bases from V and 4 bases from J, with 5 bases in between. This chain's CDR3 is CASSSLYNEQFF. In nucleotides, the CDR3 is TGTGCCAGCAGCTCTTTATACAATGAGCAGTTCTTC.

This clone was recorded only once. The chain carries TRBV6-2 or TRBV6-3 and TRBJ1-5; TRBD1 is a possible D gene (5 bases). CDR3 length equals 13 residues. Germline V gene lookup returns CDR1 MNHEY and CDR2 SVGEGT. V was shortened by 5 bases and J by 5 bases, with 10 bases between the two germline ends. The CDR3 is CASSEAGYQPQHF. In DNA, the CDR3 is TGTGCCAGCAGTGAGGCAGGGTATCAGCCCCAGCATTTT.

CDR3 coding DNA: TGTGCCAGCAGTCGGAGCACAGATACGCAGTATTTT. As protein: CASSRSTDTQYF. The rearrangement uses TRBV6-5 and TRBJ2-3; D is ambiguous. Between the trimmed V and J ends, which lost 5 bases and 0 bases, there was a span of 3 bases. CDR3 length equals 12 residues. The germline V gene encodes CDR1 MNHEY and CDR2 SVGAGI.

The gene calls are TRBV18 and TRBJ2-2; 8 bases fit TRBD1. The CDR3 runs 15 residues. Germline lookup yields CDR1 KGHSH and CDR2 LQKENI. The V gene end was trimmed by 3 bases and the J gene end by 1 base; junction bases not matched to a gene: 1. CDR3: CASSPGTGNTGELFF. CDR3 DNA: TGTGCCAGCTCACCGGGGACAGGGAACACCGGGGAGCTGTTTTTT.

The rearrangement links TRBV7-3 to TRBJ2-5, with 9 bases matching TRBD2. The germline V gene encodes CDR1 SGHTA and CDR2 FQGTGA. This CDR3 is 16 amino acids long. V shed 4 bases, J shed 3 bases, and the junction held 9 bases outside the gene matches. The CDR3 bases are TGTGCCAGCAGCTCCGGAGGACTAGCGATGAAAGAGACCCAGTACTTC. Translating gives CASSSGGLAMKETQYF.

This sequence joins TRBV11-2 and TRBJ1-2, with unresolved D. Trimming cost V 5 bases and J 4 bases, with 11 bases left between them. Germline loops: CDR1 SGHAT, CDR2 FQNNGV. This CDR3 has 13 residues. CDR3 nucleotide sequence: TGTGCCAGCAGCGCGAGCCGGGTCTATGGCTACACCTTC. Its translation: CASSASRVYGYTF.

The rearrangement links TRBV19 to TRBJ1-1; maybe TRBD1 (5 bases). Germline CDR1 and CDR2: LNHDA and SQIVND (reference sequence). This CDR3 is 16 amino acids long. V dropped 3 bases and J dropped 0 bases, with 14 bases sitting between them. This CDR3 is CASSMRQSQMNTEAFF. CDR3 DNA sequence: TGTGCCAGTAGTATGAGACAGAGTCAGATGAACACTGAAGCTTTCTTT. The full variable domain, rest sourced from reference TRBV19 and TRBJ1-1, is DGGITQSPKYLFRKEGQNVTLSCEQNLNHDAMYWYRQDPGQGLRLIYYSQIVNDFQKGDIAEGYSVSREKKESFPLTVTSAQKNPTAFYLCASSMRQSQMNTEAFFGQGTRLTVV.

This chain joins TRBV5-1 and TRBJ2-1; 11 bases match TRBD2. J gave up 8 bases and V 4 bases, and 8 bases lay outside the gene matches. The CDR3 covers 15 residues. Per the germline V gene, CDR1 is SGHRS and CDR2 is YFSETQ. CDR3 region: CASSRGVAGGDEQFF. The CDR3 DNA reads as TGCGCCAGCAGCCGCGGGGTAGCGGGAGGGGATGAGCAGTTCTTC.

This clone has a handful of counts. This rearrangement joins TRBV2 to TRBJ2-1, with 8 nucleotides matching TRBD2. Looked up from germline, CDR1 is SNHLY and CDR2 is FYNNEI. With 8 bases clipped from V and 4 bases from J, the junction kept 16 bases outside the gene matches. The CDR3 totals 17 residues. The CDR3 bases are TGTGCCAGCCGTAACCAGAAACTAGCGGAAAATTACAATGAGCAGTTCTTC. This gives the protein CASRNQKLAENYNEQFF.

The V and J genes are TRBV5-1 and TRBJ2-3; 13 bases match TRBD2. In germline, CDR1 is SGHRS, CDR2 YFSETQ. The CDR3 runs to 17 residues. The junction had 11 bases not matched to a gene; V was cut back by 4 bases and J by 6 bases. The CDR3: CASSPLRGLAGVDTQYF. The CDR3 nucleotides are TGCGCCAGCAGCCCCCTTCGAGGACTAGCGGGAGTGGATACGCAGTATTTT.

The chain uses TRBV9 and TRBJ1-5; possibly TRBD1 for D (6 bases). The CDR3 loop spans 14 amino acids. Germline V gene data show CDR1 as SGDLS and CDR2 as YYNGEE. The V end lost 3 bases, the J end lost 4 bases, and 11 bases lay between the germline ends. This CDR3 is CASSGGHQNQPQHF. In DNA, the CDR3 is TGTGCCAGCAGCGGGGGACACCAGAATCAGCCCCAGCATTTT.

This sequence joins TRBV27 and TRBJ2-1; D not certain. CDR1 and CDR2 (germline): MNHEY, SMNVEV (reference sequence). The ends were cut back, 5 bases at V and 6 bases at J, with 17 bases in the middle. The CDR3 extends over 15 amino acids. CDR3 DNA: TGTGCCAGCAGTCGGCCTTTGGGCAGTCCCAATGAGCAGTTCTTC. Amino acids: CASSRPLGSPNEQFF.

The chain carries TRBV27 and TRBJ2-3; no definite D call. Trimming removed 8 bases from V and 1 base from J, with 10 bases in between. CDR1 is MNHEY, CDR2 SMNVEV, per germline (reference sequence). The CDR3 covers 13 residues. CDR3 nucleotide sequence: TGTGCCAGCGTGCGCCACGGCACAGATACGCAGTATTTT. Its translation: CASVRHGTDTQYF.

The J gene is TRBJ2-1, the V gene TRBV15; 10 nucleotides match TRBD2. In germline, CDR1 is LNHNV, CDR2 YYDKDF (reference sequence). With V trimmed by 3 bases and J by 7 bases, 6 bases remained unmatched. This CDR3 is built from 15 residues. CDR3 in amino acids: CATSSASGRWNEQFF. Here the CDR3 DNA reads TGTGCCACCAGCAGTGCTAGCGGGAGATGGAATGAGCAGTTCTTC. Using reference TRBV15 and TRBJ2-1 for the parts outside the CDR3, the full variable domain is DAMVIQNPRYQVTQFGKPVTLSCSQTLNHNVMYWYQQKSSQAPKLLFHYYDKDFNNEADTPDNFQSRRPNTSFCFLDIRSPGLGDTAMYLCATSSASGRWNEQFFGPGTRLTVL.

This clone turned up a few times. V usage is TRBV21-1 and J usage is TRBJ2-1; TRBD2 reflects the table's D call only, with no check against the DNA. TRBV21-1 is a documented pseudogene. The CDR3 consists of 15 residues. The DNA for the CDR3 is TGTGCCAGCAGCAACTGGGCCGGGAGGGCTGCTGAGCAGTTCTTC. Protein: CASSNWAGRAAEQFF.

The V call is TRBV18, the J call TRBJ2-2; 14 positions agree with TRBD2. V lost 3 bases and J lost 1; bases outside the gene matches: 7. Germline CDR1 KGHSH, CDR2 LQKENI. The CDR3 has 19 amino acids. CDR3 nucleotides: TGTGCCAGCTCACCCATTCCCGGGACTAGCGGGAGGAACACCGGGGAGCTGTTTTTT. The encoded protein is CASSPIPGTSGRNTGELFF.

This chain uses TRBV6-8 with TRBJ1-4; the match to TRBD1 covers 7 bases. The germline gives CDR1 MNHGY, CDR2 SAAAGT. The V segment lost 8 bases and the J segment 5 bases; nucleotides outside the gene matches: 2. This CDR3 is built from 12 residues. The CDR3 sequence: CASQQGNEKLFF. The CDR3, as DNA: TGTGCCAGCCAACAGGGGAATGAAAAACTGTTTTTT.

V gene TRBV9 combines with J gene TRBJ2-5, with 13 nucleotides matching TRBD2. Germline CDR1 reads SGDLS; CDR2 reads YYNGEE. The CDR3 is 17 residues long. V lost 0 bases to trimming and J lost 2 bases; unmatched junction nucleotides: 4. The CDR3 DNA sequence: TGTGCCAGCAGCGTAGCCCCACTAGCGGGAGGGCAAGAGACCCAGTACTTC. Translation gives CASSVAPLAGGQETQYF. Looking up the rest from reference TRBV9 and TRBJ2-5 gives the full variable domain: DSGVTQTPKHLITATGQRVTLRCSPRSGDLSVYWYQQSLDQGLQFLIQYYNGEERAKGNILERFSAQQFPDLHSELNLSSLELGDSALYFCASSVAPLAGGQETQYFGPGTRLLVL.

V gene TRBV10-3 combines with J gene TRBJ2-1; D gene uncertain. Deletions cut 2 bases from V and 0 bases from J, with 5 bases between. CDR3 length equals 14 residues. The germline CDR1 and CDR2 sequences are ENHRY and SYGVKD. The CDR3 coding sequence is TGTGCCATCAGTGAGCCTACCTCCTACAATGAGCAGTTCTTC. This translates into CAISEPTSYNEQFF.

The gene calls are TRBV20-1 and TRBJ1-1; weak D call: TRBD1 (5 bases). Trimming stripped 3 bases from V and 8 bases from J, with 13 bases between. Germline lookup yields CDR1 DFQATT and CDR2 SNEGSKA (reference sequence). This CDR3 contains 12 residues. The CDR3 loop reads CSASSDWTEAFF. The CDR3 DNA follows: TGCAGTGCTAGTTCTGATTGGACAGAAGCTTTCTTT.

V is TRBV28 and J is TRBJ2-1, with 11 bases fitting TRBD2. This CDR3 is 16 amino acids long. The V gene's germline CDR1 is MDHEN and CDR2 SYDVKM. After removal of 1 base from V and 1 base from J, the junction contained 0 bases not matched to a gene. CDR3: CASSLSSGRSYNEQFF. The CDR3 region has the DNA TGTGCCAGCAGTTTATCTAGCGGGAGGTCCTACAATGAGCAGTTCTTC.

This clone has only a few counts. The chain's CDR3 is CASSYRAGTGPRGPGYEQYF. For the CDR3, the DNA is TGTGCCAGCAGTTACCGTGCCGGGACAGGCCCACGAGGGCCTGGCTACGAGCAGTACTTC. The chain couples TRBV6-2 or TRBV6-3 to TRBJ2-7; 8 nucleotides align to TRBD1. Germline CDR1 and CDR2: MNHEY and SVGEGT. V was pared by 2 bases and J by 3 bases, with 21 bases of the junction left unmatched. The CDR3 extends over 20 amino acids.

V gene TRBV5-1 combines with J gene TRBJ2-3; no reliable D call. In germline, CDR1 is SGHRS, CDR2 YFSETQ. The CDR3 extends over 15 amino acids. V was shortened by 0 bases and J by 1 base, with 9 bases between the two germline ends. In DNA form, the CDR3 reads TGCGCCAGCAGCTTGGGTAGTGAGGGCACAGATACGCAGTATTTT. Translated: CASSLGSEGTDTQYF. The entire variable domain, with the rest obtained from reference TRBV5-1 and TRBJ2-3, is as follows: KAGVTQTPRYLIKTRGQQVTLSCSPISGHRSVSWYQQTPGQGLQFLFEYFSETQRNKGNFPGRFSGRQFSNSRSEMNVSTLELGDSALYLCASSLGSEGTDTQYFGPGTRLTVL.